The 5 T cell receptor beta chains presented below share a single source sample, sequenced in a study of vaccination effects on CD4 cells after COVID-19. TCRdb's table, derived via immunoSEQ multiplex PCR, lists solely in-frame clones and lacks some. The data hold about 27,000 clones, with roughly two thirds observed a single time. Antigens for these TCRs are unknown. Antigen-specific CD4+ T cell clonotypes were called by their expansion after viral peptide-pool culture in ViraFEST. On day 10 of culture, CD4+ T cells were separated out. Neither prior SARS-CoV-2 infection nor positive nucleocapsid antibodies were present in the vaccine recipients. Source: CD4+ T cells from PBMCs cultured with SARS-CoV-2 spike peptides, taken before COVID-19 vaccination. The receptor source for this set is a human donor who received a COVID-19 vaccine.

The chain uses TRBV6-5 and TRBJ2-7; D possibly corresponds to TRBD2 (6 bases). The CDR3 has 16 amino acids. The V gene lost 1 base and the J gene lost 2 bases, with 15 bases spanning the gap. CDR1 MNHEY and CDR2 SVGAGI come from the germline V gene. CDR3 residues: CASSYLAGRRTYEQYF. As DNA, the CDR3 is TGTGCCAGCAGTTACTTGGCGGGGAGAAGAACCTACGAGCAGTACTTC.

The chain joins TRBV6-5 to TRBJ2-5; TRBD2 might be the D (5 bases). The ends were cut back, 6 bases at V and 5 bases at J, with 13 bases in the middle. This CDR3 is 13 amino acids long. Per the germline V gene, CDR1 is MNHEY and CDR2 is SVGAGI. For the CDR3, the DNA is TGTGCCAGCAGCTTGGACTGGTCGGAGACCCAGTACTTC. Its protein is CASSLDWSETQYF.

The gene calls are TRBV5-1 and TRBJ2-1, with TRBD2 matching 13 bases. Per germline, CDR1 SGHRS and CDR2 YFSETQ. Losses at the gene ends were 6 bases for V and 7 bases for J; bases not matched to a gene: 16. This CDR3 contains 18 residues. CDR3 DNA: TGCGCCAGCAACGAGGTCCAACTAGCGGGGGGGATAGGGAATGAGCAGTTCTTC. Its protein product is CASNEVQLAGGIGNEQFF. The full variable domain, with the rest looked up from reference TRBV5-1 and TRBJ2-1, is KAGVTQTPRYLIKTRGQQVTLSCSPISGHRSVSWYQQTPGQGLQFLFEYFSETQRNKGNFPGRFSGRQFSNSRSEMNVSTLELGDSALYLCASNEVQLAGGIGNEQFFGPGTRLTVL.

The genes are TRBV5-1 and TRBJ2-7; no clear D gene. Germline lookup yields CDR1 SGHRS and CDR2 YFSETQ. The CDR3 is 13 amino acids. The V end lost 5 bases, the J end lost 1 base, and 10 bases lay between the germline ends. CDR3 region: CASRPGFSYEQYF. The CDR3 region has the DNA TGCGCCAGCAGGCCAGGATTTTCCTACGAGCAGTACTTC.

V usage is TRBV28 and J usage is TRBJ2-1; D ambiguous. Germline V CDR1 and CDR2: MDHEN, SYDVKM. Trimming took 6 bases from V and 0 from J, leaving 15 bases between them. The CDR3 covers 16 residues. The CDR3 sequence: CASSHLLFPSYNEQFF. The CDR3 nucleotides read TGTGCCAGCAGCCATCTCCTATTCCCCTCCTACAATGAGCAGTTCTTC. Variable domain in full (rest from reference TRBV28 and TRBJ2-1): DVKVTQSSRYLVKRTGEKVFLECVQDMDHENMFWYRQDPGLGLRLIYFSYDVKMKEKGDIPEGYSVSREKKERFSLILESASTNQTSMYLCASSHLLFPSYNEQFFGPGTRLTVL.